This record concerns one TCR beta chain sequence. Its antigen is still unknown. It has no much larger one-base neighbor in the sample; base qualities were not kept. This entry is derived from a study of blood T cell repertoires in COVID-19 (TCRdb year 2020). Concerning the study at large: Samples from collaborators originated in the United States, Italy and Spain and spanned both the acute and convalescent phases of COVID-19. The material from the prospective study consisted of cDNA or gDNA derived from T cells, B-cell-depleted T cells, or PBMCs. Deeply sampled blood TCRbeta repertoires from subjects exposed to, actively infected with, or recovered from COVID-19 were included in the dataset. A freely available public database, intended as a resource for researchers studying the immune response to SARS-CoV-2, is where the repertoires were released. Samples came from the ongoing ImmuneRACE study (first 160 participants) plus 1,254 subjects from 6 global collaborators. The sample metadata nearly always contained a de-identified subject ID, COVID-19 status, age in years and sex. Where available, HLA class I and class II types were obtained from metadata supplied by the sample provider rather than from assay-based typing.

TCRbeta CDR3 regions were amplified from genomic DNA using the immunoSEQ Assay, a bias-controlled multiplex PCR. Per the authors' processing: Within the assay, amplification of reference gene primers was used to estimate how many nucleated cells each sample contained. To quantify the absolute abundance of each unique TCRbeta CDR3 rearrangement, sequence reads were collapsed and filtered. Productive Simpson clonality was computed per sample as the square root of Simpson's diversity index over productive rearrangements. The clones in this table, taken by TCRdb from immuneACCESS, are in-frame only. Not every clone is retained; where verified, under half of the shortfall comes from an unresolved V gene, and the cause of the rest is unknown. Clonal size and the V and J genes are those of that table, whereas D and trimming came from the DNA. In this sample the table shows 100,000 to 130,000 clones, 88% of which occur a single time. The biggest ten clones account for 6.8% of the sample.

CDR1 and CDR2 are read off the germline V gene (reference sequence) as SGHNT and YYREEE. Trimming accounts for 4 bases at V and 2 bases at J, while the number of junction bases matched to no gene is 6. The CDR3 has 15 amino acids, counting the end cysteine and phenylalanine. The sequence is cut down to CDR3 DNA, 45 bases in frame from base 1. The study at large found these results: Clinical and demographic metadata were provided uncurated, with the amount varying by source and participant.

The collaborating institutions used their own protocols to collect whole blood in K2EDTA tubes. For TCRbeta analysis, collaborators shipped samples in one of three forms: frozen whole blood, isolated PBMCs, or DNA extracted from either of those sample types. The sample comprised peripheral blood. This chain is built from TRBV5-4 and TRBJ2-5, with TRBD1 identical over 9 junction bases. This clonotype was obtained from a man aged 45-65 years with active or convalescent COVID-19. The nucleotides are TGTGCCAGCAGCCCCGGGGACAGGGTTCAAGAGACCCAGTACTTC. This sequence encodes CASSPGDRVQETQYF.